This TCR beta chain stems from a study of blood T cell repertoires in COVID-19. Produced via immunoSEQ multiplex PCR; TCRdb's table is partial and in-frame only. Of approximately 500,000 clones in the sample, more than 75% are singletons; the top ten hold about 1.7%. Assignment of participants to cohorts was predicated upon participant-reported clinical history. The recovered donors of Cohort 3 showed two negative PCRs, clearance, or symptom resolution. CDR3 length: 17 residues. CDR1 and CDR2 from the germline V gene are MNHEY and SMNVEV (reference sequence). V was pared by 4 bases and J by 5 bases, with 16 bases of the junction left unmatched. In this sample, this clone turned up a few times.

The receptor's source is a woman between 40 and 50 years old who had recovered from COVID-19. The J gene is TRBJ2-5, the V gene TRBV27; TRBD1 agrees at 7 bases. Sequenced: PBMCs or T cells enriched from blood (not recorded which). The CDR3 DNA reads TGTGCCAGCAGTTCCCGGACAGGTGGCCCTTTTCGGGAGACCCAGTACTTC. Its translation: CASSSRTGGPFRETQYF.